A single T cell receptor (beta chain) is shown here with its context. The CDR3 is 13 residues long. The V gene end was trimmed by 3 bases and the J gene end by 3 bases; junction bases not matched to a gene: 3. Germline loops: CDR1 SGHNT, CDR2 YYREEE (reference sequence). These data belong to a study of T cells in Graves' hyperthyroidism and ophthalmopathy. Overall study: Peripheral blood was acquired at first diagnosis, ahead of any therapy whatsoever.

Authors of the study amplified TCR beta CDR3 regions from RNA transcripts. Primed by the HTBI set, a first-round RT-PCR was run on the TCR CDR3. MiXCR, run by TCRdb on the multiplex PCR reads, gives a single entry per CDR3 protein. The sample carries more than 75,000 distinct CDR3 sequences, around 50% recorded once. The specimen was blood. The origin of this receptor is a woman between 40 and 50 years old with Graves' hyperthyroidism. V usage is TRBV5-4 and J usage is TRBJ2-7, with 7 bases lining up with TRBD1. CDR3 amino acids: CASSSGTVYEQYF. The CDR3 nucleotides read TGTGCCAGCAGCTCCGGGACAGTCTACGAGCAGTACTTC.